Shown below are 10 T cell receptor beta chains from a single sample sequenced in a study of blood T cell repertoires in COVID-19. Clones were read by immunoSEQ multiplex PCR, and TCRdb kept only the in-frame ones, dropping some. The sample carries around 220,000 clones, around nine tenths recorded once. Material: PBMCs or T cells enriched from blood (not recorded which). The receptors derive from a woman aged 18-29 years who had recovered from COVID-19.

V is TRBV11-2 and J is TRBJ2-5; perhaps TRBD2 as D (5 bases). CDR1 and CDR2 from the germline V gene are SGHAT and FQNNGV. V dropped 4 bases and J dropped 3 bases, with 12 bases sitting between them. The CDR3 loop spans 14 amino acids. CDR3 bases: TGTGCCAGCAGCTCCTCGGACTGGAAAGAGACCCAGTACTTC. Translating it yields CASSSSDWKETQYF.

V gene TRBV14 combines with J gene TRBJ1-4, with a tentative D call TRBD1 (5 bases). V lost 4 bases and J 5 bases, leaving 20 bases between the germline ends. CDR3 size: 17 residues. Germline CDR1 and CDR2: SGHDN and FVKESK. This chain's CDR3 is CASSPFPKAGENEKLFF. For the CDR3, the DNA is TGTGCCAGCAGCCCGTTCCCGAAAGCGGGGGAGAATGAAAAACTGTTTTTT.

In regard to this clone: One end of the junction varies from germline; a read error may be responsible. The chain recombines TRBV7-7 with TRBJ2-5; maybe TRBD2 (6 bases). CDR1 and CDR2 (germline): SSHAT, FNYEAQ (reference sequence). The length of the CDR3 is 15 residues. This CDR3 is CASSPTLGTQETQYF. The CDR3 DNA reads TGTGCTAGCAGCCCCACTTTGGGGACTCAAGAGACCCAGTACTTC. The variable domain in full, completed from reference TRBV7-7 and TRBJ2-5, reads GAGVSQSPRYKVTKRGQDVTLRCDPISSHATLYWYQQALGQGPEFLTYFNYEAQPDKSGLPSDRFSAERPEGSISTLTIQRTEQRDSAMYRCASSPTLGTQETQYFGPGTRLLVL.

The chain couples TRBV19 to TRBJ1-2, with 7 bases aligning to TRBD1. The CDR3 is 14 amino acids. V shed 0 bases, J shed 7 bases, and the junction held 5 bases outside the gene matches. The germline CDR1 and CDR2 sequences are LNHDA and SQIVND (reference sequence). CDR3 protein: CASSIDRQGGGYTF. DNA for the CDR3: TGTGCCAGTAGTATAGATCGACAGGGAGGTGGCTACACCTTC.

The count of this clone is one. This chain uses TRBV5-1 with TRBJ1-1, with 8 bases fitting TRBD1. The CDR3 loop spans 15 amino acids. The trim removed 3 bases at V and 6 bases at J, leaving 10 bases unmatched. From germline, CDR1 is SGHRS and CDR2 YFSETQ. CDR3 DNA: TGCGCCAGCAGCTCCCACAGGGGGTTTCGGTCTGAAGCTTTCTTT. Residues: CASSSHRGFRSEAFF.

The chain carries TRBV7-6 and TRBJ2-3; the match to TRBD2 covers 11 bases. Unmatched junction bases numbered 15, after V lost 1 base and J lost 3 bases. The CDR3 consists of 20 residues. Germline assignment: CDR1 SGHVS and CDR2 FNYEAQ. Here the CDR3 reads CASSLEGKLAGGPITDTQYF. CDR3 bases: TGTGCCAGCAGCTTAGAGGGCAAATTAGCGGGAGGGCCAATAACAGATACGCAGTATTTT.

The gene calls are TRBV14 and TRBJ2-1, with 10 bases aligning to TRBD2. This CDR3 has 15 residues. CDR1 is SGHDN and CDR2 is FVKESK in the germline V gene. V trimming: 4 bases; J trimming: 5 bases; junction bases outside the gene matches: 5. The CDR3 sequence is CASSRSGRFDNEQFF. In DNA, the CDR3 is TGTGCCAGCAGCCGTAGCGGGAGGTTCGACAATGAGCAGTTCTTC.

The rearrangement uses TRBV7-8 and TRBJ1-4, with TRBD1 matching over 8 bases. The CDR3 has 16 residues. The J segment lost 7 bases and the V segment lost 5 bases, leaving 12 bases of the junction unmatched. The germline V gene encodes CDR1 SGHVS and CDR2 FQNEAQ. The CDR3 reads CASSDTPHRGTEKLFF. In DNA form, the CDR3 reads TGTGCCAGCAGCGATACTCCTCACAGGGGGACTGAAAAACTGTTTTTT.

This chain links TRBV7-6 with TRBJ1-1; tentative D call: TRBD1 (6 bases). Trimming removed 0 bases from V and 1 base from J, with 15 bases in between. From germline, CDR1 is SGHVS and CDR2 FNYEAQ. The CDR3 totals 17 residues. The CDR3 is CASSLAKRGQKNTEAFF. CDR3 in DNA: TGTGCCAGCAGCTTAGCTAAAAGAGGACAGAAGAACACTGAAGCTTTCTTT. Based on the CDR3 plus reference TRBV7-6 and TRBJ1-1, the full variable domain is GAGVSQSPRYKVTKRGQDVALRCDPISGHVSLYWYRQALGQGPEFLTYFNYEAQQDKSGLPNDRFSAERPEGSISTLTIQRTEQRDSAMYRCASSLAKRGQKNTEAFFGQGTRLTVV.

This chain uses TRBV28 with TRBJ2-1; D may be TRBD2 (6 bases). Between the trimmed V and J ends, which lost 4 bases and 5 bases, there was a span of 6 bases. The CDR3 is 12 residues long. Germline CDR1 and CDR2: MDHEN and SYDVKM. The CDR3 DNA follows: TGTGCCAGCAGTTCGGGGGACAATGAGCAGTTCTTC. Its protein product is CASSSGDNEQFF.